This T cell receptor beta chain emerged from a study of CXCR3-negative and CXCR3-positive naive CD8 T cells. Worth noting for this clonotype: Its antigen is not known.

General study findings and limits: Researchers reported similar TRBV-TRBJ usage in naive CXCR3-negative and CXCR3-positive cells, though memory differed. Diversity in memory CD8+ cells fell much lower than the comparably high levels seen in both naive subsets. Researchers report CXCR3 expression partially decreased after cryopreservation, with fresh PBMCs used in most assays. More hydrophobic TRB CDR3s occurred in CXCR3-positive than in CXCR3-negative naive cells.

The CDR3 is 13 amino acids. CDR1 is LNHNV, CDR2 YYDKDF, per germline (reference sequence). CD45RO-CCR7+CD27+CD95- was the phenotype of naive CD8+ T cells. Each TRB cDNA library was prepared by 5' RACE (with UMI labels). Reanalyzing the 5' RACE reads, TCRdb keeps one entry per CDR3 protein, without DNA. This sample contains 150,000 or so distinct CDR3 sequences. The chain combines TRBV15 with TRBJ2-7; TCRdb's D gene call, TRBD1, goes unchecked for lack of DNA. The source of this sequence is a human donor in good health. Some clones in this sample may be carry-over from other donors' samples. The source material was naive CXCR3+ CD8+ T cells from blood. Indicated subset: CD45RO-CCR7+CD27+CD95- naive CD8+ T cells expressing CXCR3 (TNR3+). The CDR3 protein is CATSRELGGEQYF.